This entry is about one T cell receptor (beta chain). The trim removed 6 bases at V and 6 bases at J, leaving 3 bases unmatched. Germline CDR1 and CDR2: SGHAT and FQNNGV. CDR3 length equals 13 residues. Some clones are missing from TCRdb's copy, which holds only in-frame ones; the method was immunoSEQ multiplex PCR. This sample has 200,000 to 250,000 clones, with roughly nine tenths found just once. This entry is derived from a study of blood T cell repertoires in COVID-19. Study-wide context: Recovered status in Cohort 3 required two negative PCRs, clearance, or symptom resolution. PBMCs, B-cell-depleted T cells, or T cells provided the cDNA or gDNA that made up the material.

The receptor's source is a woman aged 45-65 years in a cohort exposed to, infected with or recovered from COVID-19 (not recorded which). Sequenced sample: PBMCs or T cells enriched from blood (not recorded which). This chain joins TRBV11-2 and TRBJ2-1; 9 positions match TRBD1. In nucleotides, the CDR3 is TGTGCCAGCAGGCGGACAGGGGTCAATGAGCAGTTCTTC. Residues: CASRRTGVNEQFF. Combining the CDR3 with reference TRBV11-2 and TRBJ2-1 gives the whole variable domain EAGVAQSPRYKIIEKRQSVAFWCNPISGHATLYWYQQILGQGPKLLIQFQNNGVVDDSQLPKDRFSAERLKGVDSTLKIQPAKLEDSAVYLCASRRTGVNEQFFGPGTRLTVL.